These T cell receptor beta chains were read from a single sample in a study of blood T cell repertoires in COVID-19. Generated by immunoSEQ multiplex PCR, the TCRdb table keeps only in-frame clones and is missing some. The sample has around 250,000 clones, more than 75% seen once. Sequencing was performed on peripheral blood. The receptors were gathered from a man aged 40-49 years with active or convalescent COVID-19. CDR3s include the opening cysteine and the closing phenylalanine or tryptophan. A D gene is named only where the DNA matches it firmly. Clone size is stated in some rows and not others, as once, few, many or a class when expanded.

TRBV5-1	TRBJ1-2	NA	few	CASSSPNEPGVGNYGYTF	TGCGCCAGCAGCTCTCCCAACGAGCCGGGTGTCGGGAACTATGGCTACACCTTC
TRBV12-5	TRBJ1-5	NA	once	CASGLVSGGTGSNQPQHF	TGTGCTAGTGGTTTGGTATCTGGGGGCACGGGAAGCAATCAGCCCCAGCATTTT
TRBV7-9	TRBJ2-1	NA	NA	CASESKAGNEQFF	TGTGCCAGCGAATCGAAAGCGGGTAATGAGCAGTTCTTC
TRBV2	TRBJ2-7	NA	once	CASSDKPSAAEQYF	TGTGCCAGCAGTGATAAGCCGTCCGCGGCCGAGCAGTACTTC
TRBV6-5	TRBJ1-6	NA	NA	CASSFPGGEKSPLHF	TGTGCCAGCAGCTTTCCTGGGGGGGAAAAGTCACCCCTCCACTTT
TRBV7-2	TRBJ1-1	NA	few	CASSPQVGALTEAFF	TGTGCCAGCAGCCCTCAGGTTGGGGCCCTCACTGAAGCTTTCTTT
TRBV11-2	TRBJ2-7	NA	NA	CASSPPPSSYEQYF	TGTGCCAGCAGCCCCCCACCCAGCTCCTACGAGCAGTACTTC
TRBV2	TRBJ1-6	TRBD1	once	CASNDGQGAPLHF	TGTGCCAGCAATGATGGACAGGGGGCACCCCTCCACTTT
TRBV7-9	TRBJ1-3	NA	NA	CASTPRRGNTIYF	TGTGCCAGCACCCCACGCCGGGGAAACACCATATATTTT
TRBV5-6	TRBJ1-1	NA	few	CASSRKQRNTEAFF	TGTGCCAGCAGCCGTAAACAGAGGAACACTGAAGCTTTCTTT
TRBV5-3	TRBJ1-1	NA	NA	CARSGTNTEAFF	TGTGCCAGAAGCGGCACGAACACTGAAGCTTTCTTT
TRBV9	TRBJ2-3	NA	NA	CASTRSVTADTQYF	TGTGCCAGCACGAGGTCTGTCACGGCAGATACGCAGTATTTT
TRBV7-3	TRBJ2-7	TRBD1	NA	CASSLSGQGGYEQYF	TGTGCCAGCAGCTTATCAGGACAGGGGGGCTACGAGCAGTACTTC
TRBV2	TRBJ1-2	TRBD1	NA	CASRAGGYGYTF	TGTGCCAGCAGGGCAGGGGGTTATGGCTACACCTTC
TRBV9	TRBJ1-4	NA	NA	CASSVGDKRVGEKLFF	TGTGCCAGCAGCGTAGGGGACAAGAGAGTGGGTGAAAAACTGTTTTTT